This T cell receptor beta chain was identified during a study of control samples from healthy donors and cancer patients. Assay: immunoSEQ multiplex PCR; the TCRdb copy retains only in-frame clones and omits some. The sample features roughly 190,000 clones, with around 2% in its top ten. V lost 7 bases and J lost 8; bases outside the gene matches: 9. The CDR3 loop spans 14 amino acids. CDR1 is SEHNR, CDR2 FQNEAQ, per germline (reference sequence). The sequenced material came from blood. The source of this sequence is a woman between 25 and 40 years old in good health. The chain uses TRBV7-9 and TRBJ1-4, with 8 bases lining up with TRBD1. The CDR3 DNA reads TGTGCCAGCACTTTCGGACAGGGAGAAGAAAAACTGTTTTTT. The encoded protein is CASTFGQGEEKLFF.